What follows are 24 T cell receptor beta chains derived from one specimen sequenced in a study of T-cell reconstitution after alpha-beta-depleted transplantation in children. Unique molecular identifiers were used to barcode this TCRbeta library. MiXCR, applied by TCRdb to the PCR reads, yields one record per CDR3 protein. Of about 500,000 distinct CDR3 sequences detected, 9.5% to 12% appear once; the ten largest clones hold 12% to 15%. Sequencing was performed on PBMCs, mostly from graft donor cells, taken 180 days after TCRalphabeta/CD19-depleted stem cell transplant. The receptors derive from a female patient aged 2 to 10 who had a stem cell transplant for aplastic anemia, so the T cells may come from the graft donor.

J is TRBJ2-1 and V is TRBV5-4, with D tentatively TRBD2 (6 bases). This CDR3 comprises 14 residues. The ends were cut back, 4 bases at V and 9 bases at J, with 17 bases in the middle. Looked up from germline, CDR1 is SGHNT and CDR2 is YYREEE (reference sequence). CDR3 loop: CASSRGWREPEQFF. The CDR3 region has the DNA TGTGCCAGCAGCCGGGGCTGGAGGGAACCTGAGCAGTTCTTC.

This clonotype was counted only a few times. The chain is built from TRBV15 and TRBJ2-3; D uncertain. The CDR3 sequence is 13 residues long. CDR1 and CDR2 (germline): LNHNV, YYDKDF (reference sequence). V lost 3 bases and J 5 bases, leaving 9 bases between the germline ends. In nucleotides, the CDR3 is TGTGCCACCAGCAGGGCAAGTCTAGATACGCAGTATTTT. This encodes CATSRASLDTQYF.

This clonotype occurred a few times. The CDR3 spells CASSFKGNQPQHF. CDR3 nucleotides: TGTGCCAGCAGTTTTAAAGGGAATCAGCCCCAGCATTTT. The chain employs TRBV12-3 or TRBV12-4 and TRBJ1-5; D remains ambiguous. CDR3 length equals 13 residues. Trimming pared 3 bases from V and 4 bases from J, leaving 7 bases between.

This clonotype was picked up many times. The V and J genes are TRBV5-1 and TRBJ2-2; D is unclear. CDR1 is SGHRS, CDR2 YFSETQ, per germline. Trimming took 2 bases from V and 0 from J, leaving 8 bases between them. The CDR3 covers 15 residues. As DNA, the CDR3 is TGCGCCAGCAGCTTAAGCAGATCGAACACCGGGGAGCTGTTTTTT. Its protein is CASSLSRSNTGELFF.

The rearrangement uses TRBV12-2 and TRBJ1-5; TRBD1 is the table's D call, not checked against the DNA. TRBV12-2 represents a pseudogene. There are 23 residues in the CDR3. CDR3 in amino acids: CASRLGGWTGSIQNKLSNQPQHF. DNA of the CDR3: TGTGCAAGTCGCTTAGGGGGATGGACAGGGTCCATTCAAAACAAACTTAGCAATCAGCCCCAGCATTTT.

This clonotype was observed many times. The rearrangement joins TRBV20-1 to TRBJ1-3; D is unclear. Trimming took 6 bases from V and 2 from J, leaving 8 bases between them. Per the germline V gene, CDR1 is DFQATT and CDR2 is SNEGSKA (reference sequence). There are 12 residues in the CDR3. The CDR3 DNA follows: TGCAGTGCCAGGACGGCTGGAAACACCATATATTTT. Translating gives CSARTAGNTIYF.

This chain connects TRBV7-9 to TRBJ2-3; D is ambiguous. Germline values: CDR1 SEHNR, CDR2 FQNEAQ (reference sequence). This CDR3 region has 14 residues. Trimming removed 8 bases at V and 0 bases at J, with 12 bases between. The CDR3 nucleotides read TGTGCCAGCTTCCCACAGCGCAGCACAGATACGCAGTATTTT. Encoded protein: CASFPQRSTDTQYF.

This chain joins TRBV29-1 and TRBJ2-5; the D is unclear. Trimming left V 4 bases short and J 0 bases short, with 15 bases between. Germline V gene sequence: CDR1 SQVTM, CDR2 ANQGSEA. The CDR3 runs 15 residues. Here the CDR3 DNA reads TGCAGCGTTGGGACCGCCCATACGTACCAAGAGACCCAGTACTTC. Translation gives CSVGTAHTYQETQYF.

This clonotype was found a few times. V and J are TRBV11-2 and TRBJ2-3; D may be TRBD1 (5 bases). The CDR3 runs to 15 residues. Germline CDR1 reads SGHAT; CDR2 reads FQNNGV. With 2 bases removed from V and 4 bases from J, the gap between germline ends came to 13 bases. CDR3 in DNA: TGTGCCAGCAGCTTAAGGCAGGGTACCCCAGATACGCAGTATTTT. Protein: CASSLRQGTPDTQYF. Full variable domain (remainder filled in from reference TRBV11-2 and TRBJ2-3): EAGVAQSPRYKIIEKRQSVAFWCNPISGHATLYWYQQILGQGPKLLIQFQNNGVVDDSQLPKDRFSAERLKGVDSTLKIQPAKLEDSAVYLCASSLRQGTPDTQYFGPGTRLTVL.

This chain connects TRBV5-1 to TRBJ2-6; 9 nucleotides align to TRBD1. The CDR3 has 15 amino acids. The V and J ends lost 3 bases and 3 bases, in that order; junction bases with no gene match: 1. CDR1 is SGHRS and CDR2 is YFSETQ in the germline V gene. CDR3 coding DNA: TGCGCCAGCAGCTGGACAGGGGATGGGGCCAACGTCCTGACTTTC. This encodes CASSWTGDGANVLTF. Full variable domain (outside the CDR3, taken from reference TRBV5-1 and TRBJ2-6): KAGVTQTPRYLIKTRGQQVTLSCSPISGHRSVSWYQQTPGQGLQFLFEYFSETQRNKGNFPGRFSGRQFSNSRSEMNVSTLELGDSALYLCASSWTGDGANVLTFGAGSRLTVL.

The rearrangement joins TRBV30 to TRBJ2-5, with D possibly being TRBD2 (6 bases). The CDR3 is 13 amino acids. The germline V and J ends were trimmed by 2 bases and 2 bases, with 9 bases remaining between them. Germline values: CDR1 GTSNPN, CDR2 SVGIG (reference sequence). In DNA form, the CDR3 reads TGTGCCTGGAGTCCGGGACTTCAAGAGACCCAGTACTTC. This gives the protein CAWSPGLQETQYF.

This clonotype was recorded a few times. CDR3 in DNA: TGTGCCAGCAGCTTAGCGGCAGGGGCCTACCAAGAGACCCAGTACTTC. Translating it yields CASSLAAGAYQETQYF. The chain combines TRBV7-9 with TRBJ2-5; D possibly corresponds to TRBD1 (6 bases). V lost 0 bases to trimming and J lost 0 bases, with 11 bases between them. Per the germline V gene, CDR1 is SEHNR and CDR2 is FQNEAQ (reference sequence). The CDR3 spans 16 residues. Full variable domain (rest looked up from reference TRBV7-9 and TRBJ2-5): DTGVSQNPRHKITKRGQNVTFRCDPISEHNRLYWYRQTLGQGPEFLTYFQNEAQLEKSRLLSDRFSAERPKGSFSTLEIQRTEQGDSAMYLCASSLAAGAYQETQYFGPGTRLLVL.

There are a few counts of this clonotype. The chain joins TRBV19 to TRBJ2-3; 12 bases align to TRBD2. From germline, CDR1 is LNHDA and CDR2 SQIVND (reference sequence). V trimming: 4 bases; J trimming: 4 bases; junction bases outside the gene matches: 9. The CDR3 has 17 residues. CDR3 sequence: CASSSRRTSGNPDTQYF. The DNA for the CDR3 is TGTGCCAGTAGTAGCAGAAGGACTAGCGGGAACCCAGATACGCAGTATTTT.

As for this clonotype: A much larger clone differs by one base, so this may be a read error. J is TRBJ2-5 and V is TRBV7-2, with D unclear. The V gene's germline CDR1 is SGHTA and CDR2 FQGNSA. Deletions cut 2 bases from V and 4 bases from J, with 5 bases between. The CDR3 covers 12 residues. The CDR3 nucleotides are TGTGCCAGCAGCTTAAGGGTAGAGACCCAGTACTTC. Protein product: CASSLRVETQYF.

The sample holds a few counts of this clonotype. This sequence joins TRBV7-2 and TRBJ2-1; D unresolved. CDR1 and CDR2 from the germline V gene are SGHTA and FQGNSA. The V end lost 5 bases, the J end lost 0 bases, and 11 bases lay between the germline ends. This CDR3 has 15 amino acids. CDR3 loop: CASSHTKSSYNEQFF. The CDR3 DNA is TGTGCCAGCAGCCACACAAAAAGCTCCTACAATGAGCAGTTCTTC.

The gene calls are TRBV3-1 and TRBJ1-2, with 8 nucleotides matching TRBD1. In germline, CDR1 is LGHDT, CDR2 YNNKEL (reference sequence). The V gene end was trimmed by 2 bases and the J gene end by 6 bases; junction bases not matched to a gene: 5. CDR3 length: 14 residues. CDR3 coding DNA: TGTGCCAGCAGCCAACACCAGGGGGCGAATGGCTACACCTTC. Amino acids: CASSQHQGANGYTF.

This clonotype came up a few times. This chain connects TRBV6-1 to TRBJ2-3, with 8 bases fitting TRBD1. The V and J ends lost 6 bases and 4 bases, in that order; junction bases with no gene match: 6. The CDR3 spans 14 residues. CDR1 and CDR2 from the germline V gene are MNHNS and SASEGT. CDR3 coding DNA: TGTGCCAGCAGCCCAGCGACAGGGGCAGATACGCAGTATTTT. Amino acids: CASSPATGADTQYF.

The rearrangement joins TRBV5-5 to TRBJ2-1; perhaps TRBD2 as D (6 bases). The CDR3 covers 16 residues. From germline, CDR1 is SGHKS and CDR2 YYEKEE (reference sequence). The ends were cut back, 0 bases at V and 4 bases at J, with 14 bases in the middle. CDR3 in DNA: TGTGCCAGCAGCTTGGTGGTCCCGGGACTTTACAATGAGCAGTTCTTC. Translation gives CASSLVVPGLYNEQFF.

The sample holds many counts of this clonotype. The chain links TRBV21-1 to TRBJ2-7; the table's TRBD2 call for D was not verified on the DNA. TRBV21-1 counts as a pseudogene. The length of the CDR3 is 16 residues. The CDR3: CASSKTPGGLSYEQYV. The DNA of the CDR3 is TGTGCCAGCAGCAAAACCCCGGGAGGGCTCTCCTACGAGCAGTACGTC.

This clonotype was seen only a few times. The chain carries TRBV3-1 and TRBJ1-4; 9 bases match TRBD1. Germline V gene lookup returns CDR1 LGHDT and CDR2 YNNKEL (reference sequence). Germline trimming cut 0 bases from V and 7 bases from J; bases unmatched to any gene: 15. CDR3 length equals 19 residues. DNA for the CDR3: TGTGCCAGCAGCCAAGAGGCATACATGACCACAGGGGGCTTTGAAAAACTGTTTTTT. It translates to CASSQEAYMTTGGFEKLFF.

This rearrangement joins TRBV4-3 to TRBJ1-2; 10 bases are a match to TRBD1. V lost 0 bases, J lost 3 bases, and 4 bases stayed unmatched. CDR3 length: 16 residues. Germline lookup yields CDR1 LGHNA and CDR2 YSLEER. The CDR3 DNA sequence: TGCGCCAGCAGCCAAGATCCCGGGACAGGGGACTATGGCTACACCTTC. As protein: CASSQDPGTGDYGYTF.

The chain joins TRBV28 to TRBJ2-5, with 11 bases fitting TRBD1. Germline CDR1 MDHEN, CDR2 SYDVKM. The V segment lost 3 bases and the J segment 4 bases; nucleotides outside the gene matches: 7. The CDR3 consists of 16 residues. CDR3 in amino acids: CASSFLGQGAGETQYF. The CDR3 DNA is TGTGCCAGCAGTTTCCTCGGACAGGGGGCGGGAGAGACCCAGTACTTC.

On this clonotype itself: Given a much more abundant clone one base away, this may be a read error. CDR3 residues: CSASGQGSYEQCF. The CDR3 DNA is TGCAGCGCCTCGGGACAGGGTTCCTACGAGCAGTGCTTC. The chain uses TRBV29-1 and TRBJ2-7, with 9 bases aligning to TRBD1. The CDR3 spans 13 residues. The germline V gene has CDR1 SQVTM and CDR2 ANQGSEA.

This clonotype was counted only a few times. V usage is TRBV7-9 and J usage is TRBJ2-7; tentatively, D is TRBD1 or TRBD2 (5 bases each). Germline-derived CDR1 and CDR2 are SEHNR and FQNEAQ (reference sequence). Trimming left V 0 bases short and J 1 base short, with 13 bases between. This CDR3 is built from 16 residues. CDR3 region: CASSLARGTQSYEQYF. The CDR3 DNA sequence: TGTGCCAGCAGCTTAGCGCGAGGGACCCAATCCTACGAGCAGTACTTC.